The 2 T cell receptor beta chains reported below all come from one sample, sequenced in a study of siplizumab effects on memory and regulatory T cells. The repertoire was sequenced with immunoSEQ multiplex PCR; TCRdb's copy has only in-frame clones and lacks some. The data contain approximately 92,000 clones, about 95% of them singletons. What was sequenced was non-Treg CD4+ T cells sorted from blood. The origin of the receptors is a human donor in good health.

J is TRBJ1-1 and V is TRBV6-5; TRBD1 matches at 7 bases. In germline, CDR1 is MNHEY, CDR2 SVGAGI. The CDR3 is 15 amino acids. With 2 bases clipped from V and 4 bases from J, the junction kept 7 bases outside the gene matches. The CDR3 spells CASSYETRGGTEAFF. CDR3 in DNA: TGTGCCAGCAGTTACGAAACCAGGGGGGGCACTGAAGCTTTCTTT.

CDR3 sequence (DNA): TGTGCCAGCAATTCTAGCGGAGTAACAGATACGCAGTATTTT. It specifies CASNSSGVTDTQYF. The V call is TRBV6-4, the J call TRBJ2-3; the match to TRBD2 covers 7 bases. Germline V gene lookup returns CDR1 MRHNA and CDR2 SNTAGT. V gave up 7 bases and J gave up 3 bases; unmatched junction bases: 7. The CDR3 is 14 residues long.